Shown below are 31 T cell receptor beta chains from a single sample sequenced in a study of T cell responses to AZD1222 COVID-19 vaccine. Produced via immunoSEQ multiplex PCR; TCRdb's table is partial and in-frame only. Counted here are tens of thousands of clones, approximately 91% occurring once; the ten biggest clones make up 7.8%. The source was peripheral blood, collected on day 0 of AZD1222 vaccination. These receptor sequences come from an adult in good health.

This clone was recorded only once. This chain uses TRBV2 with TRBJ2-5; 7 positions agree with TRBD2. Germline lookup yields CDR1 SNHLY and CDR2 FYNNEI. The V and J ends lost 5 bases and 1 base, in that order; junction bases with no gene match: 4. The length of the CDR3 is 14 residues. CDR3 amino acids: CASSRSGAQETQYF. Here the CDR3 DNA reads TGTGCCAGCAGTAGAAGCGGGGCCCAAGAGACCCAGTACTTC. Together with reference TRBV2 and TRBJ2-5, the CDR3 gives the full variable domain: EPEVTQTPSHQVTQMGQEVILRCVPISNHLYFYWYRQILGQKVEFLVSFYNNEISEKSEIFDDQFSVERPDGSNFTLKIRSTKLEDSAMYFCASSRSGAQETQYFGPGTRLLVL.

This rearrangement joins TRBV4-2 to TRBJ2-7, with TRBD2 matching 12 bases. This CDR3 is built from 18 residues. The J segment lost 0 bases and the V segment lost 3 bases, leaving 9 bases of the junction unmatched. CDR1 and CDR2 (germline): LGHNA, YNFKEQ. The DNA for the CDR3 is TGTGCCAGCAGCCATGAGCTAGCGGGAGGGCGTCGCTCCTACGAGCAGTACTTC. Translation gives CASSHELAGGRRSYEQYF.

This clone showed up just a few times. The CDR3 here is CASSHGLAGGFEQYF. CDR3 coding DNA: TGTGCCAGCAGTCACGGACTAGCGGGAGGGTTCGAGCAGTACTTC. J is TRBJ2-7 and V is TRBV2, with 15 bases matching TRBD2. The CDR3 runs to 15 residues. The ends lost 5 bases at V and 6 bases at J; junction bases unmatched: 5. Germline V gene sequence: CDR1 SNHLY, CDR2 FYNNEI. The full variable domain, with the rest looked up from reference TRBV2 and TRBJ2-7, is EPEVTQTPSHQVTQMGQEVILRCVPISNHLYFYWYRQILGQKVEFLVSFYNNEISEKSEIFDDQFSVERPDGSNFTLKIRSTKLEDSAMYFCASSHGLAGGFEQYFGPGTRLTVT.

V usage is TRBV29-1 and J usage is TRBJ1-3, with 8 bases that match TRBD1. This CDR3 is built from 13 residues. V shed 4 bases and J 2 bases; nucleotides not matched to a gene: 1. Per germline, CDR1 SQVTM and CDR2 ANQGSEA. CDR3 coding DNA: TGCAGCGTTGTACAGGGGGCTGGAAACACCATATATTTT. Its translation is CSVVQGAGNTIYF. Full variable domain (missing parts from reference TRBV29-1 and TRBJ1-3): SAVISQKPSRDICQRGTSLTIQCQVDSQVTMMFWYRQQPGQSLTLIATANQGSEATYESGFVIDKFPISRPNLTFSTLTVSNMSPEDSSIYLCSVVQGAGNTIYFGEGSWLTVV.

This chain uses TRBV15 with TRBJ1-5; the match to TRBD1 covers 8 bases. CDR1 and CDR2 (germline): LNHNV, YYDKDF (reference sequence). V shed 1 base and J 2 bases; nucleotides not matched to a gene: 4. This CDR3 region has 16 residues. The CDR3 is CATSRGRGQGNQPQHF. Written as DNA, the CDR3 is TGTGCCACCAGCAGAGGACGGGGACAGGGCAATCAGCCCCAGCATTTT. Full variable domain (missing parts from reference TRBV15 and TRBJ1-5): DAMVIQNPRYQVTQFGKPVTLSCSQTLNHNVMYWYQQKSSQAPKLLFHYYDKDFNNEADTPDNFQSRRPNTSFCFLDIRSPGLGDTAMYLCATSRGRGQGNQPQHFGDGTRLSIL.

The rearrangement uses TRBV7-8 and TRBJ1-4; the D gene is possibly TRBD1 (6 bases). This CDR3 spans 15 amino acids. CDR1 is SGHVS and CDR2 is FQNEAQ in the germline V gene. Trimming pared 2 bases from V and 6 bases from J, leaving 13 bases between. CDR3 loop: CASSLRDRLHEKLFF. CDR3 nucleotide sequence: TGTGCCAGCAGCTTACGCGACAGGCTTCATGAAAAACTGTTTTTT.

The rearrangement links TRBV7-6 to TRBJ2-1, with 7 bases that match TRBD2. Germline loops: CDR1 SGHVS, CDR2 FNYEAQ. CDR3 size: 15 residues. Germline trimming cut 4 bases from V and 7 bases from J; bases unmatched to any gene: 10. The CDR3 sequence is CASSSPSGASNEQFF. The CDR3 DNA follows: TGTGCCAGCAGCTCCCCCAGCGGGGCCTCTAATGAGCAGTTCTTC.

The CDR3 bases are TGCGCCAGCAGCTCGGGACTAGCGGGACCCCTTGACAATGAGCAGTTCTTC. Translation: CASSSGLAGPLDNEQFF. V usage is TRBV5-1 and J usage is TRBJ2-1, with 13 bases fitting TRBD2. CDR1 and CDR2 from the germline V gene are SGHRS and YFSETQ. CDR3 length equals 17 residues. V dropped 3 bases and J dropped 5; count of bases not matched to a gene: 8.

The chain joins TRBV4-2 to TRBJ2-5, with 10 bases matching TRBD2. Germline V lookup: CDR1 LGHNA, CDR2 YNFKEQ. The trim removed 2 bases at V and 1 base at J, leaving 1 base unmatched. The CDR3 is 15 residues long. CDR3 in DNA: TGTGCCAGCAGCCAAAGGACTAGCGGCCAAGAGACCCAGTACTTC. It yields the protein CASSQRTSGQETQYF.

The chain combines TRBV6-1 with TRBJ2-5; no firm D call. V was trimmed by 1 base and J by 2 bases, leaving 8 bases between them. The CDR3 loop spans 14 amino acids. Germline CDR1 and CDR2: MNHNS and SASEGT. The CDR3 here is CASSEGAGQETQYF. CDR3 DNA: TGTGCCAGCAGTGAAGGGGCAGGACAAGAGACCCAGTACTTC.

A few counts support this clone. The chain couples TRBV27 to TRBJ1-2; possible D gene TRBD1, 6 bases. CDR3 size: 15 residues. Germline V gene lookup returns CDR1 MNHEY and CDR2 SMNVEV (reference sequence). Trimming took off 4 bases at V and 1 base at J, with 13 bases between the two ends. CDR3 bases: TGTGCCAGCAGTTCCTCCAGGGGAATTAACTATGGCTACACCTTC. Its translation is CASSSSRGINYGYTF.

This clone was observed a single time. The chain employs TRBV6-2 or TRBV6-3 and TRBJ1-1, with 7 bases identical to TRBD1. Looked up from germline, CDR1 is MNHEY and CDR2 is SVGEGT. After removal of 5 bases from V and 6 bases from J, the junction contained 9 bases not matched to a gene. CDR3 length equals 14 residues. The chain's CDR3 is CASSPQGFGAEAFF. CDR3 in DNA: TGTGCCAGCAGTCCACAGGGGTTTGGGGCTGAAGCTTTCTTT.

Only one count was recorded for this clone. This chain links TRBV19 with TRBJ2-7; the D gene is possibly TRBD2 (5 bases). CDR1 is LNHDA, CDR2 SQIVND, per germline (reference sequence). The CDR3 has 16 amino acids. The germline V and J ends were trimmed by 1 base and 0 bases, with 13 bases remaining between them. CDR3 DNA: TGTGCCAGTAGTATAGGAATGACGGGATTCTCCTACGAGCAGTACTTC. Its protein is CASSIGMTGFSYEQYF.

This clone was seen a single time. This chain uses TRBV4-2 with TRBJ1-2; weak D call: TRBD1 (6 bases). From germline, CDR1 is LGHNA and CDR2 YNFKEQ. The CDR3 loop spans 14 amino acids. V was clipped by 4 bases and J by 1 base, with 10 bases between them. In DNA, the CDR3 is TGTGCCAGCAGCCGGGGACAACTTAACTATGGCTACACCTTC. This codes for CASSRGQLNYGYTF.

This rearrangement joins TRBV6-5 to TRBJ2-5; maybe TRBD2 (6 bases). Trimming shortened V by 5 bases and J by 5 bases, and 18 bases separated the two germline ends. The CDR3 loop spans 15 amino acids. Per germline, CDR1 MNHEY and CDR2 SVGAGI. The CDR3 DNA follows: TGTGCCAGCAGTCGAAGCTGGGAGGCATATGAGACCCAGTACTTC. This gives the protein CASSRSWEAYETQYF.

V and J are TRBV5-1 and TRBJ2-1; tentatively, D is TRBD2 (5 bases). Trimming pared 4 bases from V and 2 bases from J, leaving 13 bases between. The CDR3 contains 15 residues. Germline V gene data show CDR1 as SGHRS and CDR2 as YFSETQ. CDR3 amino acids: CASSPGSGTYNEQFF. CDR3 sequence (DNA): TGCGCCAGCAGCCCGGGGTCGGGGACCTACAATGAGCAGTTCTTC. Combining the CDR3 with reference TRBV5-1 and TRBJ2-1 gives the whole variable domain KAGVTQTPRYLIKTRGQQVTLSCSPISGHRSVSWYQQTPGQGLQFLFEYFSETQRNKGNFPGRFSGRQFSNSRSEMNVSTLELGDSALYLCASSPGSGTYNEQFFGPGTRLTVL.

This chain connects TRBV28 to TRBJ1-2; unclear D gene. Per germline, CDR1 MDHEN and CDR2 SYDVKM. Trimming took 6 bases from V and 6 from J, leaving 11 bases between them. CDR3 length: 12 amino acids. The CDR3 protein is CASSIIRDGYTF. The DNA for the CDR3 is TGTGCCAGCAGCATCATTAGGGATGGCTACACCTTC.

V usage is TRBV5-4 and J usage is TRBJ2-1; 7 nucleotides agree with TRBD2. After removal of 0 bases from V and 9 bases from J, the junction contained 6 bases not matched to a gene. This CDR3 is 14 amino acids long. Germline lookup yields CDR1 SGHNT and CDR2 YYREEE (reference sequence). In nucleotides, the CDR3 is TGTGCCAGCAGCTTGGATGGGACTATCGGTGAGCAGTTCTTC. Translating it yields CASSLDGTIGEQFF.

This clone appeared once. The chain joins TRBV10-2 to TRBJ2-1, with 13 bases fitting TRBD2. The CDR3 has 15 residues. The junction had 7 bases not matched to a gene; V was cut back by 7 bases and J by 7 bases. Germline V gene sequence: CDR1 WSHSY, CDR2 SAAADI. The CDR3 DNA reads as TGCGCCAGCACTACCGGGACTAGCGGGAAGAATGAGCAGTTCTTC. Encoded protein: CASTTGTSGKNEQFF.

The V and J genes are TRBV18 and TRBJ1-5, with a tentative D call TRBD1 (5 bases). This CDR3 region has 14 residues. Germline V gene sequence: CDR1 KGHSH, CDR2 LQKENI. The V gene lost 2 bases and the J gene lost 2 bases, with 7 bases spanning the gap. CDR3: CASSPWGGNQPQHF. As DNA, the CDR3 is TGTGCCAGCTCACCATGGGGGGGCAATCAGCCCCAGCATTTT.

This clone showed up just a few times. The V call is TRBV25-1, the J call TRBJ2-1; D remains ambiguous. With 5 bases removed from V and 12 bases from J, the gap between germline ends came to 11 bases. Per germline, CDR1 MGHDK and CDR2 SYGVNS. This CDR3 has 11 residues. CDR3 amino acids: CASSFGLSQFF. The CDR3, as DNA: TGTGCCAGCAGTTTCGGTCTGTCGCAGTTCTTC.

The genes are TRBV6-6 and TRBJ1-4; possibly TRBD1 for D (5 bases). Germline V CDR1 and CDR2: MNHNY, SVGAGI (reference sequence). The CDR3 totals 15 residues. V lost 4 bases and J 8 bases, leaving 17 bases between the germline ends. CDR3 coding DNA: TGTGCCAGCAGTTCTCAGGGCAGGGTAGGAGAAAAACTGTTTTTT. Amino acid sequence: CASSSQGRVGEKLFF.

This sequence joins TRBV28 and TRBJ2-7, with D unresolved. The germline V and J ends were trimmed by 4 bases and 5 bases, with 6 bases remaining between them. The CDR3 extends over 11 amino acids. The germline CDR1 and CDR2 sequences are MDHEN and SYDVKM. The CDR3 coding sequence is TGTGCCAGCAGTTCCTTTGACGAGCAGTACTTC. Protein product: CASSSFDEQYF.

This clone was observed once. The chain combines TRBV7-6 with TRBJ1-4, with D hard to call. Trimming took off 3 bases at V and 4 bases at J, with 6 bases between the two ends. This CDR3 spans 13 amino acids. CDR1 and CDR2 (germline): SGHVS, FNYEAQ. The CDR3 region is CASSFGFNEKLFF. The DNA for the CDR3 is TGTGCCAGCAGCTTCGGGTTTAATGAAAAACTGTTTTTT.

This clone was counted between two and nine times. V is TRBV7-5 and J is TRBJ2-2; TRBD2 is the table's D call, not checked against the DNA. TRBV7-5 is termed a pseudogene. The CDR3 runs to 16 residues. The CDR3 nucleotides are TGTGTCAGAAGCTTATTTCTAGCGGGAGGCACCGGGGAGCTGTTTTTT. As protein: CVRSLFLAGGTGELFF.

In this sample, this clone turned up once. The V gene is TRBV6-5, the J gene TRBJ2-7; 8 bases match TRBD1. The CDR3 covers 13 residues. CDR1 is MNHEY, CDR2 SVGAGI, per germline. V lost 10 bases and J lost 2; bases outside the gene matches: 7. For the CDR3, the DNA is TGTGCCACCAGGGGGCGGACGGCCTACGAGCAGTACTTC. Protein sequence: CATRGRTAYEQYF.

The rearrangement joins TRBV15 to TRBJ1-4, with D possibly matching TRBD1 (5 bases). CDR3 length: 17 amino acids. V was clipped by 1 base and J by 2 bases, with 14 bases between them. Germline CDR1 is LNHNV and CDR2 is YYDKDF (reference sequence). The CDR3 spells CATSRGKGQFTNEKLFF. In DNA form, the CDR3 reads TGTGCCACCAGCAGAGGAAAGGGGCAGTTCACTAATGAAAAACTGTTTTTT.

V and J are TRBV19 and TRBJ1-5, with D possibly being TRBD1 (5 bases). The CDR3 contains 17 residues. The germline gives CDR1 LNHDA, CDR2 SQIVND (reference sequence). The V end was cut by 6 bases, the J end by 2 bases, with 20 bases between. DNA of the CDR3: TGTGCCAGTAGAAAATTAGTACCCAACAGGCGCAATCAGCCCCAGCATTTT. Residues: CASRKLVPNRRNQPQHF.

This chain connects TRBV7-3 to TRBJ2-5, with 8 bases lining up with TRBD1. This CDR3 comprises 14 residues. Trimming cost V 4 bases and J 4 bases; bases outside gene matches: 5. Germline CDR1 SGHTA, CDR2 FQGTGA. The CDR3 DNA follows: TGTGCCAGCAGCTCAACAGGGGGTATAGAGACCCAGTACTTC. This translates into CASSSTGGIETQYF. Filled out from reference TRBV7-3 and TRBJ2-5, the complete variable domain reads GAGVSQTPSNKVTEKGKYVELRCDPISGHTALYWYRQSLGQGPEFLIYFQGTGAADDSGLPNDRFFAVRPEGSVSTLKIQRTERGDSAVYLCASSSTGGIETQYFGPGTRLLVL.

The sample holds a few counts of this clone. CDR3: CASSAGQPGGNTEAFF. The DNA of the CDR3 is TGTGCCAGCAGTGCGGGACAGCCCGGGGGGAACACTGAAGCTTTCTTT. The chain couples TRBV2 to TRBJ1-1; 7 nucleotides agree with TRBD1. V was pared by 4 bases and J by 1 base, with 9 bases of the junction left unmatched. This CDR3 has 16 amino acids. The germline V gene encodes CDR1 SNHLY and CDR2 FYNNEI.

The chain links TRBV6-5 to TRBJ2-1; D perhaps matches TRBD2 (5 bases). Per germline, CDR1 MNHEY and CDR2 SVGAGI. Between the trimmed V and J ends, which lost 6 bases and 5 bases, there was a span of 14 bases. The CDR3 loop spans 14 amino acids. CDR3 in amino acids: CASRPSSGNNEQFF. In nucleotides, the CDR3 is TGTGCCAGCAGGCCCTCCAGCGGTAACAATGAGCAGTTCTTC.